The next 20 T cell receptor beta chains were all read from a single sample in a study of shared T cell receptors in the human thymus. Produced via immunoSEQ multiplex PCR; TCRdb's table is partial and in-frame only. The table lists about 730,000 clones, roughly 85% of them singletons. These sequences were also reported in another study, on human thymus T cells.

The sequenced sample was thymocytes. These receptors were collected from a girl younger than two with a congenital heart defect.

The gene calls are TRBV7-2 and TRBJ2-7, with TRBD1 identical over 8 bases. The V gene end was trimmed by 7 bases and the J gene end by 7 bases; junction bases not matched to a gene: 21. The CDR3 has 17 residues. The germline V gene encodes CDR1 SGHTA and CDR2 FQGNSA. The CDR3 DNA sequence: TGTGCCAGCACCCCCGAACAGACTCAGGGGGCGAAGGGGGAGCAGTACTTC. Its translation: CASTPEQTQGAKGEQYF.

The V call is TRBV18, the J call TRBJ1-2; 10 bases agree with TRBD1. Germline values: CDR1 KGHSH, CDR2 LQKENI. The CDR3 covers 15 residues. Unmatched junction bases numbered 8, after V lost 4 bases and J lost 6 bases. CDR3 amino acids: CASSLISTGGDGYTF. The CDR3 DNA reads TGTGCCAGCTCACTTATTTCGACAGGGGGCGATGGCTACACCTTC.

The CDR3: CASSEAETGPSSGNTIYF. DNA for the CDR3: TGTGCCAGCAGTGAAGCGGAGACAGGACCGAGCTCTGGAAACACCATATATTTT. The chain is built from TRBV2 and TRBJ1-3; D is possibly TRBD1 (6 bases). CDR3 size: 18 residues. Germline lookup yields CDR1 SNHLY and CDR2 FYNNEI. V lost 0 bases and J 0 bases, leaving 15 bases between the germline ends.

In this sample, this clone turned up once. The chain employs TRBV16 and TRBJ2-7, with a weak D call TRBD1 (6 bases). The CDR3 runs to 16 residues. Per germline, CDR1 KGHSY and CDR2 FQNENV. Trimming stripped 4 bases from V and 3 bases from J, with 19 bases between. The DNA of the CDR3 is TGTGCCAGCAGCCGCAGCAGGGGACCCGCTTTCTACGAGCAGTACTTC. Translated: CASSRSRGPAFYEQYF. Drawing the rest from reference TRBV16 and TRBJ2-7, the complete variable domain is GEEVAQTPKHLVRGEGQKAKLYCAPIKGHSYVFWYQQVLKNEFKFLISFQNENVFDETGMPKERFSAKCLPNSPCSLEIQATKLEDSAVYFCASSRSRGPAFYEQYFGPGTRLTVT.

This chain's CDR3 is CASSQGENRAMGEAFF. DNA of the CDR3: TGCGCCAGCAGCCAAGGGGAAAACAGGGCGATGGGTGAAGCTTTCTTT. This chain uses TRBV4-3 with TRBJ1-1, with D possibly TRBD1 on 6 matching bases. V lost 1 base and J lost 7, with 19 bases in between. Germline V CDR1 and CDR2: LGHNA, YSLEER. This CDR3 region has 16 residues.

The chain recombines TRBV19 with TRBJ2-1, with a possible D match to TRBD2 (6 bases). The V end lost 5 bases, the J end lost 0 bases, and 11 bases lay between the germline ends. Per the germline V gene, CDR1 is LNHDA and CDR2 is SQIVND (reference sequence). The CDR3 covers 15 residues. The CDR3 DNA reads TGTGCCAGTAGTGGGGACTTGAGCTCCTACAATGAGCAGTTCTTC. This codes for CASSGDLSSYNEQFF.

The chain carries TRBV5-1 and TRBJ2-1; 7 positions agree with TRBD2. The CDR3 contains 17 residues. Trimming removed 3 bases from V and 3 bases from J; junction bases left unmatched: 12. Per germline, CDR1 SGHRS and CDR2 YFSETQ. The DNA for the CDR3 is TGCGCCAGCAGCTCCCTCCAGCGGGGCGGAGTCTACAATGAGCAGTTCTTC. It encodes CASSSLQRGGVYNEQFF. Full variable domain (rest looked up from reference TRBV5-1 and TRBJ2-1): KAGVTQTPRYLIKTRGQQVTLSCSPISGHRSVSWYQQTPGQGLQFLFEYFSETQRNKGNFPGRFSGRQFSNSRSEMNVSTLELGDSALYLCASSSLQRGGVYNEQFFGPGTRLTVL.

The V call is TRBV2, the J call TRBJ1-6, with TRBD1 matching over 7 bases. CDR3 length equals 16 residues. Germline trimming cut 1 base from V and 7 bases from J; bases unmatched to any gene: 7. The germline CDR1 and CDR2 sequences are SNHLY and FYNNEI. DNA for the CDR3: TGTGCCAGCAGTGAAGGGCGAGGGGGCCTAAATTCACCCCTCCACTTT. Residues: CASSEGRGGLNSPLHF.

The V call is TRBV4-1, the J call TRBJ2-4; 8 nucleotides match TRBD1. The CDR3 totals 20 residues. V dropped 0 bases and J dropped 0; count of bases not matched to a gene: 13. CDR1 and CDR2 from the germline V gene are MGHRA and YSYEKL. The CDR3 DNA follows: TGCGCCAGCAGCCAAGATCCAGACAGGGGCCCCCTGTTAGCCAAAAACATTCAGTACTTC. As protein: CASSQDPDRGPLLAKNIQYF.

This clone was detected only once. In DNA form, the CDR3 reads TGTGCCAGCTCTTCCACAGATACGCAGTATTTT. As protein: CASSSTDTQYF. The rearrangement links TRBV5-8 to TRBJ2-3; D remains ambiguous. CDR1 SGHTS and CDR2 YDEGEE come from the germline V gene. The CDR3 runs 11 residues. With 7 bases removed from V and 2 bases from J, the gap between germline ends came to 5 bases.

The V call is TRBV27, the J call TRBJ2-7, with a tentative D call TRBD1 (5 bases). The CDR3 spans 14 residues. Trimming removed 4 bases from V and 2 bases from J, with 12 bases in between. CDR1 MNHEY and CDR2 SMNVEV come from the germline V gene (reference sequence). CDR3 protein: CASSYGQGTYEQYF. CDR3 sequence (DNA): TGTGCCAGCAGTTATGGGCAGGGTACCTACGAGCAGTACTTC.

The chain joins TRBV7-2 to TRBJ2-7, with 9 positions matching TRBD1. J lost 0 bases, V lost 4 bases, and 7 bases had no gene match. Germline lookup yields CDR1 SGHTA and CDR2 FQGNSA. There are 16 residues in the CDR3. This chain's CDR3 is CASSYPGTGTSYEQYF. The CDR3, as DNA: TGTGCCAGCAGCTACCCCGGGACAGGGACCTCCTACGAGCAGTACTTC.

This chain joins TRBV10-3 and TRBJ1-5, with a possible D match to TRBD1 (6 bases). Germline assignment: CDR1 ENHRY and CDR2 SYGVKD. Between the trimmed V and J ends, which lost 0 bases and 0 bases, there was a span of 27 bases. The CDR3 runs to 22 residues. CDR3: CAISESRGAGTRTVDSNQPQHF. CDR3 coding DNA: TGTGCCATCAGTGAGTCTAGGGGCGCCGGGACACGTACAGTCGATAGCAATCAGCCCCAGCATTTT.

The chain recombines TRBV13 with TRBJ2-1; the D gene is possibly TRBD2 (6 bases). The CDR3 totals 12 residues. Germline-derived CDR1 and CDR2 are PRHDT and FYEKMQ (reference sequence). The V end was cut by 0 bases, the J end by 9 bases, with 6 bases between. The CDR3 here is CASSLGGGEQFF. In DNA, the CDR3 is TGTGCCAGCAGCTTAGGGGGAGGTGAGCAGTTCTTC. The full variable domain, rest sourced from reference TRBV13 and TRBJ2-1, is AAGVIQSPRHLIKEKRETATLKCYPIPRHDTVYWYQQGPGQDPQFLISFYEKMQSDKGSIPDRFSAQQFSDYHSELNMSSLELGDSALYFCASSLGGGEQFFGPGTRLTVL.

This clone was found once. The rearrangement uses TRBV7-9 and TRBJ2-1; 12 bases agree with TRBD2. V dropped 5 bases and J dropped 7; count of bases not matched to a gene: 9. This CDR3 is 16 amino acids long. The germline CDR1 and CDR2 sequences are SEHNR and FQNEAQ (reference sequence). The CDR3 sequence is CASSTYAGLAGNEQFF. The CDR3 coding sequence is TGTGCCAGCAGCACCTATGCGGGACTAGCGGGTAATGAGCAGTTCTTC.

This clone was picked up a small number of times. Other DNA variants within this sample encode the same CDR3. The chain carries TRBV6-5 and TRBJ1-1; 7 bases are a match to TRBD1. The V segment lost 6 bases and the J segment 4 bases; nucleotides outside the gene matches: 5. The CDR3 is 13 residues long. Per the germline V gene, CDR1 is MNHEY and CDR2 is SVGAGI. The CDR3 DNA reads TGTGCCAGCAGAAAGGGACAGTCCACTGAAGCTTTCTTT. Protein sequence: CASRKGQSTEAFF.

This chain links TRBV27 with TRBJ1-6, with TRBD1 matching over 7 bases. The CDR3 sequence is 18 residues long. V lost 5 bases to trimming and J lost 7 bases; unmatched junction nucleotides: 17. Per the germline V gene, CDR1 is MNHEY and CDR2 is SMNVEV (reference sequence). CDR3 DNA sequence: TGTGCCAGCAGTATAACACCGAATCGACAGGGAGTCAATTCACCCCTCCACTTT. It specifies CASSITPNRQGVNSPLHF.

The chain is built from TRBV29-1 and TRBJ2-5; TRBD1 agrees at 7 bases. The CDR3 spans 15 residues. Trimming took 6 bases from V and 4 from J; bases not matched to a gene: 14. Germline V CDR1 and CDR2: SQVTM, ANQGSEA. The CDR3 DNA sequence: TGCAGCGTCGCCTTACGACAGGGATCGATAGAGACCCAGTACTTC. Protein: CSVALRQGSIETQYF.

The genes are TRBV11-2 and TRBJ1-6; 10 nucleotides agree with TRBD1. The trim removed 5 bases at V and 7 bases at J, leaving 14 bases unmatched. The CDR3 runs 18 residues. Germline CDR1 and CDR2: SGHAT and FQNNGV. The CDR3 protein is CASSDRADRGERNSPLHF. CDR3 in DNA: TGTGCCAGCAGCGACCGCGCGGACAGGGGGGAAAGGAATTCACCCCTCCACTTT.

The chain carries TRBV5-4 and TRBJ2-3, with 8 bases lining up with TRBD2. The CDR3 loop spans 18 amino acids. Germline loops: CDR1 SGHNT, CDR2 YYREEE (reference sequence). J lost 0 bases, V lost 0 bases, and 9 bases had no gene match. This CDR3 reads CASSLAPFGGGSTDTQYF. The DNA for the CDR3 is TGTGCCAGCAGCTTGGCGCCTTTTGGCGGGGGGAGCACAGATACGCAGTATTTT. The full variable domain, its missing parts supplied by reference TRBV5-4 and TRBJ2-3, is ETGVTQSPTHLIKTRGQQVTLRCSSQSGHNTVSWYQQALGQGPQFIFQYYREEENGRGNFPPRFSGLQFPNYSSELNVNALELDDSALYLCASSLAPFGGGSTDTQYFGPGTRLTVL.